These 22 T cell receptor beta chains were all obtained from the same sample, sequenced in a study of blood T cell repertoires in COVID-19. Some clones are missing from TCRdb's copy, which holds only in-frame ones; the method was immunoSEQ multiplex PCR. This table holds under 300,000 clones, 70% to 90% found once. The sequenced material came from PBMCs or T cells enriched from blood (not recorded which). These receptors originate from a woman aged 45-59 years who had recovered from COVID-19.

The rearrangement uses TRBV25-1 and TRBJ1-1, with 8 bases matching TRBD1. Per germline, CDR1 MGHDK and CDR2 SYGVNS. This CDR3 has 14 amino acids. V was pared by 7 bases and J by 3 bases, with 7 bases of the junction left unmatched. The CDR3 loop is CASTQQGGYTEAFF. The CDR3 DNA is TGTGCCAGCACACAACAGGGGGGGTACACTGAAGCTTTCTTT.

The chain joins TRBV7-9 to TRBJ2-7, with a possible D match to TRBD1 (6 bases). This CDR3 region has 13 residues. CDR1 and CDR2 from the germline V gene are SEHNR and FQNEAQ (reference sequence). The V gene lost 6 bases and the J gene lost 3 bases, with 12 bases spanning the gap. CDR3 coding DNA: TGTGCCAGCAGACGGGACACCTACTACGAGCAGTACTTC. Translation: CASRRDTYYEQYF.

The rearrangement joins TRBV7-2 to TRBJ1-2; D not resolved. The CDR3 extends over 13 amino acids. V was pared by 1 base and J by 2 bases, with 5 bases between. The germline CDR1 and CDR2 sequences are SGHTA and FQGNSA. CDR3 amino acids: CASSLGRNYGYTF. In DNA form, the CDR3 reads TGTGCCAGCAGCTTAGGGAGAAACTATGGCTACACCTTC.

The chain joins TRBV7-9 to TRBJ2-5; D might be TRBD2 (5 bases). The CDR3 runs 15 residues. CDR1 is SEHNR, CDR2 FQNEAQ, per germline (reference sequence). V lost 0 bases to trimming and J lost 5 bases, with 13 bases between them. Here the CDR3 DNA reads TGTGCCAGCAGCTTAGCCCTGGCTAGCAGTGAGACCCAGTACTTC. Amino acids: CASSLALASSETQYF.

The J gene is TRBJ1-2, the V gene TRBV27; unclear D gene. Trimming stripped 6 bases from V and 4 bases from J, with 9 bases between. Germline-derived CDR1 and CDR2 are MNHEY and SMNVEV (reference sequence). This CDR3 is 12 amino acids long. The CDR3 here is CASRAAGYGYTF. Here the CDR3 DNA reads TGTGCCAGCAGGGCGGCCGGCTATGGCTACACCTTC.

V usage is TRBV7-8 and J usage is TRBJ1-4; D is unresolved. Germline CDR1 and CDR2: SGHVS and FQNEAQ. Trimming took 3 bases from V and 4 from J, leaving 15 bases between them. There are 16 residues in the CDR3. For the CDR3, the DNA is TGTGCCAGCAGCTTCCTTAGACTGAGGCTTAATGAAAAACTGTTTTTT. As protein: CASSFLRLRLNEKLFF. The whole variable domain, filled in from reference TRBV7-8 and TRBJ1-4, reads GAGVSQSPRYKVAKRGQDVALRCDPISGHVSLFWYQQALGQGPEFLTYFQNEAQLDKSGLPSDRFFAERPEGSVSTLKIQRTQQEDSAVYLCASSFLRLRLNEKLFFGSGTQLSVL.

The chain links TRBV7-2 to TRBJ2-2, with D possibly being TRBD2 (5 bases). V lost 4 bases and J lost 4, with 13 bases in between. Looked up from germline, CDR1 is SGHTA and CDR2 is FQGNSA. The CDR3 is made up of 15 amino acids. CDR3 sequence (DNA): TGTGCCAGCAGCTCGACTACCCGGGGCACCGGGGAGCTGTTTTTT. Its protein is CASSSTTRGTGELFF.

This clone was detected only a few times. The CDR3 region has the DNA TGTGCCAGCAGCTTAGGGCCCCCCACAGGAGGGCAGCCCCAGCATTTT. It yields the protein CASSLGPPTGGQPQHF. The genes are TRBV7-2 and TRBJ1-5; possible D gene TRBD1, 5 bases. The CDR3 spans 16 residues. From germline, CDR1 is SGHTA and CDR2 FQGNSA. The V end lost 1 base, the J end lost 7 bases, and 17 bases lay between the germline ends.

This chain connects TRBV20-1 to TRBJ2-2; 7 nucleotides align to TRBD2. Per the germline V gene, CDR1 is DFQATT and CDR2 is SNEGSKA (reference sequence). With 3 bases clipped from V and 6 bases from J, the junction kept 7 bases outside the gene matches. The CDR3 has 14 amino acids. CDR3 in amino acids: CSASSRAGAGELFF. The DNA of the CDR3 is TGCAGTGCTAGTAGCAGGGCGGGGGCCGGGGAGCTGTTTTTT.

The gene calls are TRBV28 and TRBJ2-2; 9 bases match TRBD1. Germline V gene sequence: CDR1 MDHEN, CDR2 SYDVKM. The CDR3 consists of 16 residues. The J segment lost 1 base and the V segment lost 3 bases, leaving 3 bases of the junction unmatched. The CDR3 DNA reads TGTGCCAGCAGTTTGGCGGGACAGGGGAACACCGGGGAGCTGTTTTTT. Residues: CASSLAGQGNTGELFF.

The chain employs TRBV7-9 and TRBJ2-1; 7 bases line up with TRBD2. The V gene end was trimmed by 3 bases and the J gene end by 4 bases; junction bases not matched to a gene: 6. CDR3 size: 15 residues. Germline V lookup: CDR1 SEHNR, CDR2 FQNEAQ (reference sequence). CDR3 coding DNA: TGTGCCAGCAGCTTTAGCCTAGCGGCATACAATGAGCAGTTCTTC. Amino acid sequence: CASSFSLAAYNEQFF.

V gene TRBV7-3 combines with J gene TRBJ2-7; 11 bases line up with TRBD2. The CDR3 is 15 residues long. Trimming took 0 bases from V and 5 from J; bases not matched to a gene: 3. Germline V CDR1 and CDR2: SGHTA, FQGTGA. The CDR3 DNA reads TGTGCCAGCAGCTTAACGGGGACTAGCGGAGACGAGCAGTACTTC. This gives the protein CASSLTGTSGDEQYF. Variable domain in full (rest from reference TRBV7-3 and TRBJ2-7): GAGVSQTPSNKVTEKGKYVELRCDPISGHTALYWYRQSLGQGPEFLIYFQGTGAADDSGLPNDRFFAVRPEGSVSTLKIQRTERGDSAVYLCASSLTGTSGDEQYFGPGTRLTVT.

The chain carries TRBV12-3 or TRBV12-4 and TRBJ2-1; 7 positions match TRBD2. After removal of 4 bases from V and 11 bases from J, the junction contained 5 bases not matched to a gene. The CDR3 has 12 residues. CDR3 DNA sequence: TGTGCCAGCAGTTCCGGGACTACTAAGCAGTTCTTC. It translates to CASSSGTTKQFF.

This clone showed up just once. The CDR3 sequence: CASSLDLRGTYEQYF. In DNA, the CDR3 is TGTGCCAGCAGCTTAGATCTGCGGGGTACCTACGAGCAGTACTTC. The V gene is TRBV7-2, the J gene TRBJ2-7, with D possibly matching TRBD2 (6 bases). Germline CDR1 SGHTA, CDR2 FQGNSA. The germline V and J ends were trimmed by 1 base and 2 bases, with 12 bases remaining between them. There are 15 residues in the CDR3.

The chain carries TRBV28 and TRBJ1-6; TRBD1 agrees at 7 bases. V lost 5 bases to trimming and J lost 7 bases; unmatched junction nucleotides: 11. This CDR3 is built from 16 residues. CDR1 MDHEN and CDR2 SYDVKM come from the germline V gene. This CDR3 is CASSPPPGQRNSPLHF. The DNA of the CDR3 is TGTGCCAGCAGTCCCCCACCGGGACAGAGGAATTCACCCCTCCACTTT.

This sequence joins TRBV9 and TRBJ1-6, with 9 positions matching TRBD1. CDR3 length equals 15 residues. Germline V CDR1 and CDR2: SGDLS, YYNGEE. V dropped 3 bases and J dropped 9; count of bases not matched to a gene: 7. The CDR3 region is CASSDHGQGISPLHF. The CDR3 DNA is TGTGCCAGCAGCGACCACGGACAGGGGATTTCACCCCTCCACTTT.

The chain carries TRBV10-1 and TRBJ2-2, with D perhaps matching TRBD1 (5 bases). Germline values: CDR1 WNHNN, CDR2 SYGVQD (reference sequence). The CDR3 has 18 amino acids. Trimming cost V 0 bases and J 1 base, with 15 bases left between them. CDR3 sequence reads: CASSESRFWQGNTGELFF. CDR3 in DNA: TGCGCCAGCAGTGAGTCGCGTTTTTGGCAGGGGAACACCGGGGAGCTGTTTTTT.

The chain uses TRBV14 and TRBJ2-5, with a possible D match to TRBD2 (5 bases). Germline assignment: CDR1 SGHDN and CDR2 FVKESK. The CDR3 loop spans 13 amino acids. V lost 4 bases, J lost 6 bases, and 12 bases lay in between. CDR3 nucleotide sequence: TGTGCCAGCAGCCCCGGGAAGCTGCAGACCCAGTACTTC. Its translation: CASSPGKLQTQYF.

The V gene is TRBV12-3 or TRBV12-4, the J gene TRBJ2-7; unclear D gene. Trimming shortened V by 1 base and J by 6 bases, and 10 bases separated the two germline ends. The CDR3 totals 13 residues. CDR3 sequence reads: CASSLGWAGEQYF. The CDR3 bases are TGTGCCAGCAGTTTAGGGTGGGCTGGCGAGCAGTACTTC.

The rearrangement uses TRBV28 and TRBJ2-7; a weak D match, TRBD2 (5 bases). Germline CDR1 is MDHEN and CDR2 is SYDVKM. This CDR3 spans 15 amino acids. V gave up 8 bases and J gave up 4 bases, with 21 bases separating them. The CDR3 loop reads CASRLSEDLEYEQYF. CDR3 sequence (DNA): TGTGCCAGCCGGTTATCAGAGGACTTAGAGTACGAGCAGTACTTC.

The chain combines TRBV27 with TRBJ2-7; tentatively, D is TRBD1 (5 bases). The CDR3 consists of 13 residues. Looked up from germline, CDR1 is MNHEY and CDR2 is SMNVEV (reference sequence). V lost 5 bases and J 4 bases, leaving 12 bases between the germline ends. For the CDR3, the DNA is TGTGCCAGCAGTCGCAGGGTTTATTACGAGCAGTACTTC. It encodes CASSRRVYYEQYF.

J is TRBJ2-7 and V is TRBV28; a weak D match, TRBD1 (6 bases). Germline lookup yields CDR1 MDHEN and CDR2 SYDVKM. The CDR3 is 14 amino acids. Trimming removed 5 bases from V and 4 bases from J, with 15 bases in between. CDR3 residues: CASSQQGYPYEQYF. CDR3 bases: TGTGCCAGCAGTCAACAGGGTTACCCATACGAGCAGTACTTC.